These T cell receptor beta chains were read from a single sample in a study of T cell repertoires in cytomegalovirus infection. MiXCR was run by TCRdb on the reads, yielding one entry per CDR3 protein. The sample holds about 740,000 distinct CDR3 sequences, roughly 36% seen once. Input material: PBMCs. Every receptor here comes from a human donor in good health (CMV status not recorded). Some clones in this sample may be carry-over from other donors' samples. Both conserved end residues are trimmed from each CDR3. The D gene is left open where the match is weak. Size is omitted from some rows. Given values are once, few, many or a class for expanded clones.

cdr3_aa | clone_size | v_call | d_call | j_call
ASGWTGTANTGELF | . | TRBV12-5 | TRBD1 | TRBJ2-2
ASSEKGTGYT | . | TRBV6-5 | . | TRBJ1-2
ASSQGSTVLTQTQY | . | TRBV4-1 | . | TRBJ2-5
ASGTGGGANYGYT | . | TRBV28 | TRBD1 | TRBJ1-2
ATSSARTINQPQH | . | TRBV15 | . | TRBJ1-5
ASSPTGTSGETQY | many | TRBV19 | TRBD2 | TRBJ2-5
SASTQGATLAAYEQY | many | TRBV20-1 | TRBD1 | TRBJ2-7
ASSIGQGAKPQH | few | TRBV7-4 | TRBD1 | TRBJ1-5
ASSSAGGASGELF | few | TRBV12-3/TRBV12-4 | TRBD1 | TRBJ2-2
SVRGAGKNWDEQF | few | TRBV29-1 | . | TRBJ2-1
ASVRRTEAF | . | TRBV28 | . | TRBJ1-1
ASSSGREGGYEQY | . | TRBV28 | TRBD2 | TRBJ2-7
SVRITGELF | few | TRBV29-1 | . | TRBJ2-2
ASTMGTSREAF | . | TRBV28 | . | TRBJ1-1
ASSLRPLDTEAF | many | TRBV7-2 | . | TRBJ1-1
ASSQGETSPDTQY | few | TRBV4-1 | TRBD2 | TRBJ2-3
ASSETGLNQPQH | . | TRBV4-1 | . | TRBJ1-5
ASRGQERQPQH | . | TRBV6-8 | TRBD1 | TRBJ1-5
ASSLYREKNTEAF | . | TRBV7-9 | . | TRBJ1-1
SVEVENQPQH | few | TRBV29-1 | . | TRBJ1-5
ASSLSLEAF | many | TRBV7-2 | . | TRBJ1-1
ASSEYRATAFDYGYT | few | TRBV25-1 | . | TRBJ1-2